This T cell receptor beta chain was sequenced for a study of CD8 T cells in ankylosing spondylitis. This clonotype was recorded many times. Its antigen is still unknown. CDR1 and CDR2 from the germline V gene are SQVTM and ANQGSEA. V lost 7 bases and J 5 bases, leaving 14 bases between the germline ends. CDR3 length: 12 amino acids. Libraries of TCR beta came from quantitative 5'-RACE with molecular barcodes. TCRdb reprocessed the 5' RACE reads with MiXCR, giving one entry per CDR3 protein. The table shows under 300,000 distinct CDR3 sequences, with approximately 12% occurring only once. Overall study findings and caveats: Prior work had noted some motif variants in reactive arthritis blood and synovial fluid. Significant enrichment of disease-linked clones was reportedly seen in matched ankylosing spondylitis synovial fluid. A TCR beta motif of several highly homologous variants seemed to mark ankylosing spondylitis blood.

The material sequenced was blood, either unsorted or a sorted T cell fraction (not recorded which). The receptor was derived from a male donor with ankylosing spondylitis or in good health (not recorded which). This sequence joins TRBV29-1 and TRBJ1-1; D gene unclear. The CDR3 is CSAQRRETEAFF. CDR3 sequence (DNA): TGCAGCGCGCAGCGGCGGGAAACTGAAGCTTTCTTT.